A single sample is the source of the 11 T cell receptor beta chains below, sequenced in a study of blood T cell repertoires in COVID-19. Assay used: immunoSEQ multiplex PCR; TCRdb lists only in-frame clones, some missing. This table holds around 150,000 clones, roughly 90% found once. Input material: peripheral blood. Source of these receptors: a man in his fifties with active or convalescent COVID-19.

The CDR3 DNA reads as TGCAGCGCCTACTCCCTCTATGGCTACACCTTC. Encoded protein: CSAYSLYGYTF. The rearrangement joins TRBV29-1 to TRBJ1-2; D not resolved. This CDR3 is built from 11 residues. Per the germline V gene, CDR1 is SQVTM and CDR2 is ANQGSEA. Between the trimmed V and J ends, which lost 7 bases and 4 bases, there was a span of 10 bases.

The V gene is TRBV11-3, the J gene TRBJ2-3; TRBD2 aligns across 12 bases. There are 20 residues in the CDR3. The germline V gene has CDR1 SGHNT and CDR2 YENEEA. The V segment lost 5 bases and the J segment 0 bases; nucleotides outside the gene matches: 15. CDR3 sequence (DNA): TGTGCCAGCAGCCCTGGGACTAGCGGGCGAGTTGGTACTAGCACAGATACGCAGTATTTT. Protein sequence: CASSPGTSGRVGTSTDTQYF.

J is TRBJ2-5 and V is TRBV19; 9 nucleotides align to TRBD2. The CDR3 is 15 residues long. Germline-derived CDR1 and CDR2 are LNHDA and SQIVND (reference sequence). The ends lost 5 bases at V and 5 bases at J; junction bases unmatched: 9. The CDR3 region is CASSSIAGEKETQYF. CDR3 DNA: TGTGCCAGTAGTTCCATAGCGGGAGAGAAGGAGACCCAGTACTTC. Complete variable domain (other parts from reference TRBV19 and TRBJ2-5): DGGITQSPKYLFRKEGQNVTLSCEQNLNHDAMYWYRQDPGQGLRLIYYSQIVNDFQKGDIAEGYSVSREKKESFPLTVTSAQKNPTAFYLCASSSIAGEKETQYFGPGTRLLVL.

The V gene is TRBV4-1, the J gene TRBJ2-5, with a possible D match to TRBD1 (6 bases). V shed 0 bases and J shed 5 bases, with 13 bases lying between them. The CDR3 length is 15 residues. Germline V gene sequence: CDR1 MGHRA, CDR2 YSYEKL. This CDR3 reads CASSQEGARTETQYF. CDR3 DNA sequence: TGCGCCAGCAGCCAAGAGGGGGCCCGGACGGAGACCCAGTACTTC.

In its sample, this clone was seen once. The chain carries TRBV5-1 and TRBJ2-3, with D possibly being TRBD2 (6 bases). V was cut by 3 bases and J by 5 bases, with 16 bases left in between. This CDR3 is built from 15 residues. The germline gives CDR1 SGHRS, CDR2 YFSETQ. The CDR3 sequence is CASSSSNREQDTQYF. The DNA of the CDR3 is TGCGCCAGCAGCTCCTCTAACCGGGAGCAAGATACGCAGTATTTT.

This clone appeared a few times. The rearrangement joins TRBV19 to TRBJ2-1; D uncertain. The length of the CDR3 is 14 residues. V lost 4 bases, J lost 0 bases, and 7 bases lay in between. Germline V CDR1 and CDR2: LNHDA, SQIVND (reference sequence). The CDR3 DNA follows: TGTGCCAGTAGTAATACTGCCTCCTACAATGAGCAGTTCTTC. This codes for CASSNTASYNEQFF.

The gene calls are TRBV2 and TRBJ2-7, with D perhaps matching TRBD1 (6 bases). This CDR3 region has 17 residues. V lost 3 bases to trimming and J lost 2 bases, with 20 bases between them. Germline-derived CDR1 and CDR2 are SNHLY and FYNNEI. The DNA for the CDR3 is TGTGCCAGCAGTGATATACTCGATCCGTACAGGGCCTACGAGCAGTACTTC. Translating gives CASSDILDPYRAYEQYF.

This chain uses TRBV7-2 with TRBJ2-7; D may be TRBD2 (6 bases). Germline V gene lookup returns CDR1 SGHTA and CDR2 FQGNSA. V was clipped by 1 base and J by 2 bases, with 12 bases between them. The CDR3 is made up of 15 amino acids. The CDR3 coding sequence is TGTGCCAGCAGCTTAGGACTAGTTCGAACCTACGAGCAGTACTTC. Residues: CASSLGLVRTYEQYF.

The rearrangement uses TRBV16 and TRBJ1-2; TRBD1 matches at 11 bases. Germline CDR1 reads KGHSY; CDR2 reads FQNENV. V lost 3 bases to trimming and J lost 7 bases; unmatched junction nucleotides: 10. This CDR3 is 16 amino acids long. Here the CDR3 reads CASSHTGPDRGPGYTF. CDR3 nucleotides: TGTGCCAGCAGCCATACGGGGCCGGACAGGGGGCCTGGCTACACCTTC.

The rearrangement joins TRBV3-1 (or the pseudogene TRBV3-2) to TRBJ2-3; 8 bases are shared with TRBD2. This CDR3 spans 15 amino acids. Trimming removed 6 bases from V and 6 bases from J; junction bases left unmatched: 11. Germline-derived CDR1 and CDR2 are LGHDT and YNNKEL (reference sequence). The CDR3 here is CASRMAAGGYDTQYF. The CDR3 bases are TGTGCCAGCAGAATGGCGGCGGGAGGCTACGATACGCAGTATTTT.

The V call is TRBV6-1, the J call TRBJ2-5; possibly TRBD1 for D (5 bases). V was trimmed by 2 bases and J by 5 bases, leaving 15 bases between them. The CDR3 consists of 15 residues. Per germline, CDR1 MNHNS and CDR2 SASEGT. CDR3 DNA: TGTGCCAGCAGTGAACAGCAAGGGGAATGGGAGACCCAGTACTTC. It codes for CASSEQQGEWETQYF.